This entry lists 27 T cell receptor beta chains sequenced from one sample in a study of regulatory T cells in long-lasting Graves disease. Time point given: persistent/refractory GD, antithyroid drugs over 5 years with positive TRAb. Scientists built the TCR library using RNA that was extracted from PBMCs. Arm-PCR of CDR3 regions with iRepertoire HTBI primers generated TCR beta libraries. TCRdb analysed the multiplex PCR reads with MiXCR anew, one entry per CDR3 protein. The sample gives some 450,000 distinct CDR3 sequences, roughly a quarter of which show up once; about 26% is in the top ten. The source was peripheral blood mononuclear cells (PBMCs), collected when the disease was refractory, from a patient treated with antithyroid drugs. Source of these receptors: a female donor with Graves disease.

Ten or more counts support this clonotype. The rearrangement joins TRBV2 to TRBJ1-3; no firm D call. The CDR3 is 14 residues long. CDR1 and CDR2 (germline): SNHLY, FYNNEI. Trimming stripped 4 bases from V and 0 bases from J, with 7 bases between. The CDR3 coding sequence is TGTGCCAGCAGTGTTCAGACCTCTGGAAACACCATATATTTT. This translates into CASSVQTSGNTIYF.

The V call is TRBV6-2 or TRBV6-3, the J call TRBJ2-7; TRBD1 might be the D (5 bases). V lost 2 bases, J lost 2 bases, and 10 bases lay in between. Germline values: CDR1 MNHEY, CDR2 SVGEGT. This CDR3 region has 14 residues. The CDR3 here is CASSYPAGTYEQYF. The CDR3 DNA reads TGTGCCAGCAGTTACCCGGCAGGGACCTACGAGCAGTACTTC.

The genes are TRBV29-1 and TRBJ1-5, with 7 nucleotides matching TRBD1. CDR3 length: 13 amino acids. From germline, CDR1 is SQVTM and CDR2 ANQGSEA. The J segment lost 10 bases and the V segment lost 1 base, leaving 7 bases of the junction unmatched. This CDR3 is CSVEVNTGDPQHF. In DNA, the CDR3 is TGCAGCGTTGAAGTCAACACAGGGGACCCCCAGCATTTT.

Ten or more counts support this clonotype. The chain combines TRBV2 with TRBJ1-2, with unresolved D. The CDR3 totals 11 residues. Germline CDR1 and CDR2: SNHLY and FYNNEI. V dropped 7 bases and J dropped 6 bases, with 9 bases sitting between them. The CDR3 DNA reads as TGTGCCAGCATGTTCTCTGATGGCTACACCTTC. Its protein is CASMFSDGYTF.

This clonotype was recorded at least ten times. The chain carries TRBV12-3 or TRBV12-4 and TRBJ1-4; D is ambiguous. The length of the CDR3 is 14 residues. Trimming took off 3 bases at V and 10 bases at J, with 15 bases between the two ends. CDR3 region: CASSFNPSAAKLFF. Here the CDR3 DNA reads TGTGCCAGCAGTTTTAACCCTTCAGCGGCAAAACTGTTTTTT.

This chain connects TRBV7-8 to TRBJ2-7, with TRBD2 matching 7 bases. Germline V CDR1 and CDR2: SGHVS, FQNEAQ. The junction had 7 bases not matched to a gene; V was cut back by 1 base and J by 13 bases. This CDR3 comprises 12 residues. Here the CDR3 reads CASSLVAGEIYF. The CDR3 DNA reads TGTGCCAGCAGCTTAGTTGCGGGGGAAATATACTTC.

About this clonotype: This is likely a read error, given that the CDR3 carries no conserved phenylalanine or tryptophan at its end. CDR3 nucleotides: TGTGCCTGGGGACTAGCGGGAGGGCCGGACACCGGGGAGCTGTTTGTT. Translated: CAWGLAGGPDTGELFV. The V and J genes are TRBV30 and TRBJ2-2; 15 bases align to TRBD2. Germline assignment: CDR1 GTSNPN and CDR2 SVGIG (reference sequence). The CDR3 totals 16 residues. The V gene end was trimmed by 5 bases and the J gene end by 3 bases; junction bases not matched to a gene: 4.

The CDR3 nucleotides read TGTGCCAGCAGTCTCCGGGACTACTTTAACGGGGAGCTGTTTTTT. Its protein product is CASSLRDYFNGELFF. The J gene is TRBJ2-2, the V gene TRBV6-1; TRBD2 matches 7 bases. The V gene end was trimmed by 5 bases and the J gene end by 7 bases; junction bases not matched to a gene: 10. The CDR3 consists of 15 residues. Germline V lookup: CDR1 MNHNS, CDR2 SASEGT.

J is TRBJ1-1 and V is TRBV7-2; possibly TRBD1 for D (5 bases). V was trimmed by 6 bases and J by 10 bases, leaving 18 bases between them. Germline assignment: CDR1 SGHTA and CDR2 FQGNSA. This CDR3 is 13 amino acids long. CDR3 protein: CASSLRDAGSAFF. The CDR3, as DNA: TGTGCCAGCAGTCTTCGGGACGCTGGGTCAGCTTTCTTT.

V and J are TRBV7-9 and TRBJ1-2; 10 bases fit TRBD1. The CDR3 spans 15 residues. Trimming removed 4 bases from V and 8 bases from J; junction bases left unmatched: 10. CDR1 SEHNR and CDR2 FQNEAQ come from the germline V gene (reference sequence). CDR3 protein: CASSSGGGQGNGYTF. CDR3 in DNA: TGTGCCAGCAGCTCGGGCGGGGGACAGGGGAACGGCTACACCTTC.

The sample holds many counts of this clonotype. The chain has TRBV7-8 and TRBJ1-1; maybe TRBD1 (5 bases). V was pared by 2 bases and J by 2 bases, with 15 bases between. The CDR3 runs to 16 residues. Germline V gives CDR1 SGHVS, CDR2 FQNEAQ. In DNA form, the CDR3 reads TGTGCCAGCAGCTTATCGGTGCAGGGACCAAACACTGAAGCTTTCTTT. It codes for CASSLSVQGPNTEAFF.

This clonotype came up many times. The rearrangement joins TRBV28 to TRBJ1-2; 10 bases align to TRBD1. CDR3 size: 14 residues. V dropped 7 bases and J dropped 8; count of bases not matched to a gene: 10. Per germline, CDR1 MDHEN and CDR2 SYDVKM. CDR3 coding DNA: TGTGCCAGCACCTCGGCCGGGACAGGGGAAGGCTACACCTTC. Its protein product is CASTSAGTGEGYTF.

Here the CDR3 reads CASSRTGSRSGANVLTF. DNA for the CDR3: TGTGCCAGTAGTAGGACAGGGTCCCGTTCTGGGGCCAACGTCCTGACTTTC. This chain uses TRBV19 with TRBJ2-6, with 8 bases fitting TRBD1. V was pared by 4 bases and J by 1 base, with 6 bases of the junction left unmatched. The CDR3 runs to 17 residues. Germline V gene sequence: CDR1 LNHDA, CDR2 SQIVND (reference sequence). The full variable domain, completed using reference TRBV19 and TRBJ2-6, is DGGITQSPKYLFRKEGQNVTLSCEQNLNHDAMYWYRQDPGQGLRLIYYSQIVNDFQKGDIAEGYSVSREKKESFPLTVTSAQKNPTAFYLCASSRTGSRSGANVLTFGAGSRLTVL.

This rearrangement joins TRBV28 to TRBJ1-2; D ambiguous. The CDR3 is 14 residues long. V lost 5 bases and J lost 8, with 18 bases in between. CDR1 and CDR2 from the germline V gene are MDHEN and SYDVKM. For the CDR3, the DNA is TGTGCCAGCAGTACCCAGATGACTAGTATAGGCTACACCTTC. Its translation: CASSTQMTSIGYTF.

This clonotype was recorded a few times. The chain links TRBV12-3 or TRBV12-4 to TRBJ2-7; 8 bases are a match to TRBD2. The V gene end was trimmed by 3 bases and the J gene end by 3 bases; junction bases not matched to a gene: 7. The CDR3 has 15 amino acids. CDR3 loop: CASSFGTRWDYEQYF. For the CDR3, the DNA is TGTGCCAGCAGTTTTGGGACTAGGTGGGACTACGAGCAGTACTTC.

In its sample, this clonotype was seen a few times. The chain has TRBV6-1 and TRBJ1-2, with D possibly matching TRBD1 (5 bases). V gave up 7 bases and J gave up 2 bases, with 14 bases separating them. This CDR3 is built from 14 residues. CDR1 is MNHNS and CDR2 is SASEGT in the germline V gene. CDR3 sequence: CASIGGGRNYGYTF. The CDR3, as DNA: TGTGCCAGCATTGGCGGGGGAAGAAACTATGGCTACACCTTC.

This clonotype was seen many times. CDR3 bases: TGTGCCAGCAGTTACACCCTCTTGGGCGCACCCTACGAGCAGTACTTC. It translates to CASSYTLLGAPYEQYF. The chain carries TRBV6-5 and TRBJ2-7; D is undetermined. Per the germline V gene, CDR1 is MNHEY and CDR2 is SVGAGI. V lost 2 bases and J 2 bases, leaving 16 bases between the germline ends. This CDR3 is 16 amino acids long.

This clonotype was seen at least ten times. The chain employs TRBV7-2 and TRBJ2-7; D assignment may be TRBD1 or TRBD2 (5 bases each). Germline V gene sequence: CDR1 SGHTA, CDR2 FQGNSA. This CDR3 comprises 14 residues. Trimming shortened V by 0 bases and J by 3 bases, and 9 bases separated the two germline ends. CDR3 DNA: TGTGCCAGCAGCTTAGCGGGACGGGGCTACGAGCAGTACTTC. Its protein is CASSLAGRGYEQYF.

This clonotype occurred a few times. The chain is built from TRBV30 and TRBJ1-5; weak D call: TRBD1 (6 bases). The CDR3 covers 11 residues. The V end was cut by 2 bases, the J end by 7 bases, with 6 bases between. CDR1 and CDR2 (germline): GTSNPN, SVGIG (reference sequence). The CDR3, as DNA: TGTGCCTGGAGTAGGGGGCAGCCCCAGCATTTT. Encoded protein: CAWSRGQPQHF.

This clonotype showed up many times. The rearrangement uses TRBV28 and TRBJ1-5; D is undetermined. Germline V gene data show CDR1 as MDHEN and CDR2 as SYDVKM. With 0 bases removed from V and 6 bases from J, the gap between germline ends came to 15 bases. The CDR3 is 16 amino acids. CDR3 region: CASSLWDLKVRQPQHF. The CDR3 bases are TGTGCCAGCAGTTTATGGGATTTAAAGGTGCGTCAGCCCCAGCATTTT.

DNA for the CDR3: TGTGCCAGTAGTATAAGGCAGGGCGGAACTGAAGCTTTCTTT. Amino acid sequence: CASSIRQGGTEAFF. The J gene is TRBJ1-1, the V gene TRBV19; possibly TRBD1 for D (5 bases). CDR1 is LNHDA and CDR2 is SQIVND in the germline V gene (reference sequence). Trimming cost V 2 bases and J 5 bases, with 12 bases left between them. The CDR3 covers 14 residues.

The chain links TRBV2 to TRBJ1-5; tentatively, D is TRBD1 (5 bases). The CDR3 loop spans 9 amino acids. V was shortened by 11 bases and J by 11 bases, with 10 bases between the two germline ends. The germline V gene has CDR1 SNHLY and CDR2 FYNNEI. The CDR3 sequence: CAGGGAQHF. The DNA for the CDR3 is TGTGCCGGGGGTGGGGCCCAGCATTTT.

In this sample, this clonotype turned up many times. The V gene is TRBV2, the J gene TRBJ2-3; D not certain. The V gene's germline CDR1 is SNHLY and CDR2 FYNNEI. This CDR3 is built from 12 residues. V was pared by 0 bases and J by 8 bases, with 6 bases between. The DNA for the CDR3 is TGTGCCAGCAGTGAAGCCCTAGGTACGCAGTATTTT. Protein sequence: CASSEALGTQYF.

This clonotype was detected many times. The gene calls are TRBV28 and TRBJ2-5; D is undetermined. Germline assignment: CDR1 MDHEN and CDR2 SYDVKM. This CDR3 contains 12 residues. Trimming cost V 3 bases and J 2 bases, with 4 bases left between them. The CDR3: CASSFTQETQYF. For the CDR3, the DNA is TGTGCCAGCAGTTTCACTCAAGAGACCCAGTACTTC.

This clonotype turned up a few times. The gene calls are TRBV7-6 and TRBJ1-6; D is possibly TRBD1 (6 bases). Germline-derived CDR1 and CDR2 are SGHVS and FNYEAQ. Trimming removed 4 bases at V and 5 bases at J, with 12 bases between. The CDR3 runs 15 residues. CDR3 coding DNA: TGTGCCAGCAGCTCCGGGACACACGATAATTCACCCCTCCACTTT. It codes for CASSSGTHDNSPLHF. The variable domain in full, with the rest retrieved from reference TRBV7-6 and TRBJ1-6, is GAGVSQSPRYKVTKRGQDVALRCDPISGHVSLYWYRQALGQGPEFLTYFNYEAQQDKSGLPNDRFSAERPEGSISTLTIQRTEQRDSAMYRCASSSGTHDNSPLHFGNGTRLTVT.

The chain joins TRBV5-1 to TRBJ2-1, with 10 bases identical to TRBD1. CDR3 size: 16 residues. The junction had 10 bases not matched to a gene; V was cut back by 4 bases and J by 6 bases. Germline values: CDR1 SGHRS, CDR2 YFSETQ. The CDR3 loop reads CASSVPGQGISNEQFF. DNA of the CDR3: TGCGCCAGCAGCGTACCGGGACAGGGGATCTCCAATGAGCAGTTCTTC.

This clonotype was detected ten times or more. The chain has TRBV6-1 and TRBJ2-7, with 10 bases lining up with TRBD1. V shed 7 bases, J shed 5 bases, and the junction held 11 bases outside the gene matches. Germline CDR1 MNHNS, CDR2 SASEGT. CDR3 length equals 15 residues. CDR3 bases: TGTGCCAGCATCCTAGGACAGGGGGATCGGGACGAGCAGTACTTC. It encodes CASILGQGDRDEQYF.